This passage covers 21 T cell receptor beta chains from one sample sequenced in a study of blood T cell repertoires in COVID-19. The table came from immunoSEQ multiplex PCR; TCRdb's copy has only in-frame clones and leaves some out. The sample has about 180,000 clones, about 88% seen once. Sequencing was performed on peripheral blood. The receptors come from a man aged 55 to 69 with COVID-19, enrolled during active disease.

The V call is TRBV12-3 or TRBV12-4, the J call TRBJ2-3, with D perhaps TRBD2 (6 bases). V dropped 6 bases and J dropped 3 bases, with 10 bases sitting between them. The length of the CDR3 is 13 residues. The CDR3 loop is CASSGTWTDTQYF. CDR3 DNA: TGTGCCAGCAGCGGGACTTGGACAGATACGCAGTATTTT.

The rearrangement uses TRBV11-3 and TRBJ2-7; the D gene is possibly TRBD2 (6 bases). V lost 1 base, J lost 0 bases, and 10 bases lay in between. The CDR3 sequence is 15 residues long. In germline, CDR1 is SGHNT, CDR2 YENEEA. CDR3 nucleotide sequence: TGTGCCAGCAGCTTAGGGGGACTTAGCTCCTACGAGCAGTACTTC. Its protein product is CASSLGGLSSYEQYF.

This clone was seen a few times. CDR3 in DNA: TGTGCCAGCAGTGAAGCGCGAGGGAACTCCAACTATGGCTACACCTTC. Translated, it gives CASSEARGNSNYGYTF. The rearrangement uses TRBV6-1 and TRBJ1-2, with no clear D. This CDR3 has 16 residues. The germline V and J ends were trimmed by 0 bases and 2 bases, with 13 bases remaining between them. Germline loops: CDR1 MNHNS, CDR2 SASEGT.

V gene TRBV28 combines with J gene TRBJ1-2; 9 bases match TRBD1. Germline assignment: CDR1 MDHEN and CDR2 SYDVKM. Trimming cost V 6 bases and J 8 bases; bases outside gene matches: 16. The CDR3 totals 16 residues. The CDR3 reads CASRPSTGTGMSGYTF. The DNA of the CDR3 is TGTGCCAGCAGACCATCAACCGGGACAGGGATGAGCGGCTACACCTTC.

As regards this clone: One end of the junction fails to match germline, which may point to a read error. The V gene is TRBV20-1, the J gene TRBJ1-1; D gene uncertain. This CDR3 spans 10 amino acids. In germline, CDR1 is DFQATT, CDR2 SNEGSKA (reference sequence). The CDR3 DNA is TGCAGTGCTGGGCACCAGGCCTTGGGTTTT. It codes for CSAGHQALGF.

As for this clone: At the DNA level, this CDR3 is encoded by other sequences in the same sample as well. J is TRBJ1-1 and V is TRBV12-3 or TRBV12-4; possibly TRBD1 for D (5 bases). The CDR3 sequence is 12 residues long. V gave up 5 bases and J gave up 3 bases, with 7 bases separating them. The CDR3 loop reads CASSPGYTEAFF. CDR3 coding DNA: TGTGCCAGCAGTCCAGGGTACACTGAAGCTTTCTTT.

The table lists this clone with a count of one. The CDR3 spells CASSKERQGTHPRLSGNTIYF. DNA of the CDR3: TGTGCCAGCAGCAAAGAGAGACAAGGGACACATCCGCGCCTCTCTGGAAACACCATATATTTT. This chain uses TRBV21-1 with TRBJ1-3; the table's TRBD1 call for D was not verified on the DNA. TRBV21-1 corresponds to a pseudogene. CDR3 length equals 21 residues.

The chain employs TRBV4-2 and TRBJ1-2, with 12 bases lining up with TRBD1. Trimming removed 1 base from V and 8 bases from J; junction bases left unmatched: 2. Germline V CDR1 and CDR2: LGHNA, YNFKEQ. The CDR3 is made up of 14 amino acids. The CDR3 DNA reads TGTGCCAGCAGCCAAGCTGGGACAGGGGGCGGCTACACCTTC. It translates to CASSQAGTGGGYTF.

This chain uses TRBV30 with TRBJ1-1; 10 bases align to TRBD1. V dropped 2 bases and J dropped 1; count of bases not matched to a gene: 10. Germline CDR1 and CDR2: GTSNPN and SVGIG (reference sequence). This CDR3 spans 17 amino acids. CDR3 coding DNA: TGTGCCTGGAGTTCGGGACAGGGGTGGGGGAAGAACACTGAAGCTTTCTTT. This encodes CAWSSGQGWGKNTEAFF.

This chain uses TRBV11-1 with TRBJ1-1; D is uncertain. Trimming took off 5 bases at V and 1 base at J, with 8 bases between the two ends. CDR1 is SGHAT, CDR2 FQDESV, per germline (reference sequence). The CDR3 extends over 13 amino acids. CDR3: CASSLGGNTEAFF. In DNA form, the CDR3 reads TGTGCCAGCAGCCTAGGAGGGAACACTGAAGCTTTCTTT.

The gene calls are TRBV18 and TRBJ2-5; 7 nucleotides align to TRBD1. The germline V gene has CDR1 KGHSH and CDR2 LQKENI. V was clipped by 5 bases and J by 2 bases; unmatched bases: 8. This CDR3 comprises 15 residues. CDR3 amino acids: CASSSLQTGQETQYF. CDR3 in DNA: TGTGCCAGCTCATCACTGCAGACAGGGCAAGAGACCCAGTACTTC.

The V call is TRBV19, the J call TRBJ2-7; D might be TRBD2 (7 bases). V was clipped by 6 bases and J by 3 bases, with 18 bases between them. The CDR3 loop spans 15 amino acids. Germline V gene sequence: CDR1 LNHDA, CDR2 SQIVND (reference sequence). For the CDR3, the DNA is TGTGCCAGTAGAAGGGGGGGACCTGAAAACTACGAGCAGTACTTC. This translates into CASRRGGPENYEQYF.

About this clone itself: This CDR3 is also generated by other DNA sequences in the sample. V gene TRBV2 combines with J gene TRBJ1-5; 9 bases match TRBD1. The CDR3 has 14 residues. Trimming removed 5 bases from V and 7 bases from J; junction bases left unmatched: 6. The germline V gene encodes CDR1 SNHLY and CDR2 FYNNEI. The CDR3 sequence is CASSPGQGLQPQHF. Here the CDR3 DNA reads TGTGCCAGCAGTCCGGGACAGGGCTTGCAGCCCCAGCATTTT.

This chain joins TRBV20-1 and TRBJ1-2; D remains unclear. The V and J ends lost 0 bases and 9 bases respectively, with 8 bases between them. This CDR3 is built from 11 residues. The germline CDR1 and CDR2 sequences are DFQATT and SNEGSKA (reference sequence). The CDR3: CSARDVESYTF. DNA of the CDR3: TGCAGTGCTAGAGATGTGGAGAGCTACACCTTC.

The rearrangement links TRBV30 to TRBJ1-6; 8 nucleotides line up with TRBD1. Trimming at V came to 5 bases and at J to 9 bases, leaving 6 bases not matched to a gene. There are 13 residues in the CDR3. Germline loops: CDR1 GTSNPN, CDR2 SVGIG (reference sequence). The chain's CDR3 is CAWGDRGASPLHF. DNA of the CDR3: TGTGCCTGGGGAGACAGGGGAGCTTCACCCCTCCACTTT.

This clone was counted ten times or more. This chain links TRBV30 with TRBJ1-2, with D unclear. Germline V gene sequence: CDR1 GTSNPN, CDR2 SVGIG (reference sequence). Trimming shortened V by 2 bases and J by 6 bases, and 13 bases separated the two germline ends. The CDR3 has 13 residues. The CDR3 here is CAWSRSGRNGYTF. The CDR3, as DNA: TGTGCCTGGAGTCGGTCGGGGAGGAATGGCTACACCTTC. Using reference TRBV30 and TRBJ1-2 for the parts outside the CDR3, the full variable domain is SQTIHQWPATLVQPVGSPLSLECTVEGTSNPNLYWYRQAAGRGLQLLFYSVGIGQISSEVPQNLSASRPQDRQFILSSKKLLLSDSGFYLCAWSRSGRNGYTFGSGTRLTVV.

The chain uses TRBV3-1 (or the pseudogene TRBV3-2) and TRBJ2-1, with 8 bases that match TRBD1. CDR3 size: 16 residues. Germline values: CDR1 LGHDT, CDR2 YNNKEL (reference sequence). V lost 5 bases to trimming and J lost 1 base; unmatched junction nucleotides: 7. The CDR3 protein is CASSARDRPSYNEQFF. For the CDR3, the DNA is TGTGCCAGCAGCGCCCGGGACAGGCCTTCCTACAATGAGCAGTTCTTC.

This chain joins TRBV5-1 and TRBJ2-5; D may be TRBD2 (6 bases). Trimming stripped 4 bases from V and 0 bases from J, with 13 bases between. This CDR3 spans 15 amino acids. Germline values: CDR1 SGHRS, CDR2 YFSETQ. The CDR3, as DNA: TGCGCCAGCAGCCCTTTTAGCGGTTACCAAGAGACCCAGTACTTC. It translates to CASSPFSGYQETQYF.

The V call is TRBV7-3, the J call TRBJ2-1, with D possibly TRBD1 on 5 matching bases. The germline CDR1 and CDR2 sequences are SGHTA and FQGTGA. With 1 base removed from V and 8 bases from J, the gap between germline ends came to 12 bases. The CDR3 is made up of 14 amino acids. DNA of the CDR3: TGTGCCAGCAGCTTAAGCCAGGGTGACGATGAGCAGTTCTTC. This translates into CASSLSQGDDEQFF. Full variable domain (rest looked up from reference TRBV7-3 and TRBJ2-1): GAGVSQTPSNKVTEKGKYVELRCDPISGHTALYWYRQSLGQGPEFLIYFQGTGAADDSGLPNDRFFAVRPEGSVSTLKIQRTERGDSAVYLCASSLSQGDDEQFFGPGTRLTVL.

The rearrangement joins TRBV18 to TRBJ1-2; D uncertain. The germline V gene has CDR1 KGHSH and CDR2 LQKENI. CDR3 size: 13 residues. Trimming removed 2 bases from V and 3 bases from J, with 7 bases in between. The CDR3 loop is CASSPGEDYGYTF. The CDR3 bases are TGTGCCAGCTCACCAGGGGAGGACTATGGCTACACCTTC.

V is TRBV21-1 and J is TRBJ1-1; no DNA check was done on the table's D call, TRBD1. TRBV21-1 is shown as a pseudogene. The CDR3 is 16 residues long. CDR3 protein: CASSKAPGAGDTEAFF. In DNA, the CDR3 is TGTGCCAGCAGCAAAGCCCCAGGGGCTGGGGACACTGAAGCTTTCTTT.